These 19 T cell receptor beta chains were all obtained from the same sample, sequenced in a study of OX40 agonist ivuxolimab in advanced cancers. Produced via immunoSEQ multiplex PCR; TCRdb's table is partial and in-frame only. The sample has 55,000 to 85,000 clones; more than 75% are singletons. The input for sequencing was CD4+ or CD8+ T cells sorted from blood, taken in a trial of the OX40 agonist ivuxolimab. The receptors come from an adult with an advanced solid tumor such as melanoma, head and neck, liver or kidney cancer.

The chain joins TRBV6-5 to TRBJ1-2; 7 bases are shared with TRBD1. This CDR3 is 13 amino acids long. From germline, CDR1 is MNHEY and CDR2 SVGAGI. V shed 6 bases and J 8 bases; nucleotides not matched to a gene: 9. This CDR3 reads CASRFQGVDGYTF. CDR3 DNA: TGTGCCAGCAGATTCCAGGGGGTTGACGGCTACACCTTC.

V is TRBV5-1 and J is TRBJ2-1; D unclear. V lost 0 bases to trimming and J lost 4 bases, with 11 bases between them. Germline values: CDR1 SGHRS, CDR2 YFSETQ. The CDR3 sequence is 15 residues long. This CDR3 reads CASSLEDYHYNEQFF. The CDR3 DNA reads as TGCGCCAGCAGCTTGGAGGATTACCATTACAATGAGCAGTTCTTC.

The rearrangement joins TRBV4-1 to TRBJ1-5; D gene unclear. Deletions cut 1 base from V and 4 bases from J, with 17 bases between. The germline V gene has CDR1 MGHRA and CDR2 YSYEKL. This CDR3 spans 17 amino acids. In nucleotides, the CDR3 is TGCGCCAGCAGCCAAGTCCCTATGGCCCTGGCTAATCAGCCCCAGCATTTT. Its protein product is CASSQVPMALANQPQHF.

The V call is TRBV10-3, the J call TRBJ2-5; no clear D. The germline CDR1 and CDR2 sequences are ENHRY and SYGVKD. V dropped 6 bases and J dropped 4 bases, with 6 bases sitting between them. CDR3 size: 11 residues. The CDR3 loop reads CAISQGETQYF. In DNA, the CDR3 is TGTGCCATCAGCCAAGGAGAGACCCAGTACTTC.

This chain joins TRBV6-5 and TRBJ2-3; tentatively, D is TRBD2 (6 bases). Trimming cost V 6 bases and J 0 bases, with 13 bases left between them. CDR3 length: 15 residues. Germline values: CDR1 MNHEY, CDR2 SVGAGI. The CDR3 spells CASRPGGSSTDTQYF. CDR3 DNA: TGTGCCAGCAGACCCGGGGGTTCTAGCACAGATACGCAGTATTTT.

J is TRBJ2-3 and V is TRBV9; D possibly corresponds to TRBD2 (6 bases). The CDR3 is made up of 15 amino acids. The germline CDR1 and CDR2 sequences are SGDLS and YYNGEE. With 4 bases removed from V and 4 bases from J, the gap between germline ends came to 16 bases. In DNA, the CDR3 is TGTGCCAGCAGCTCCGGGACTCTCGGGGCAGATACGCAGTATTTT. As protein: CASSSGTLGADTQYF.

The chain joins TRBV19 to TRBJ1-5; unclear D gene. Per the germline V gene, CDR1 is LNHDA and CDR2 is SQIVND (reference sequence). CDR3 length: 14 residues. V was cut by 4 bases and J by 3 bases, with 10 bases left in between. This CDR3 reads CASSNSGPNQPQHF. DNA for the CDR3: TGTGCCAGTAGTAACAGCGGTCCCAATCAGCCCCAGCATTTT. Based on the CDR3 plus reference TRBV19 and TRBJ1-5, the full variable domain is DGGITQSPKYLFRKEGQNVTLSCEQNLNHDAMYWYRQDPGQGLRLIYYSQIVNDFQKGDIAEGYSVSREKKESFPLTVTSAQKNPTAFYLCASSNSGPNQPQHFGDGTRLSIL.

This chain links TRBV19 with TRBJ1-2; TRBD1 matches at 7 bases. Losses at the gene ends were 5 bases for V and 6 bases for J; bases not matched to a gene: 6. The CDR3 loop spans 13 amino acids. Germline V gene sequence: CDR1 LNHDA, CDR2 SQIVND (reference sequence). DNA for the CDR3: TGTGCCAGTAGTCCTACAGGGGCGGATGGCTACACCTTC. Protein: CASSPTGADGYTF.

The rearrangement uses TRBV4-1 and TRBJ1-5; a weak D match, TRBD1 (6 bases). The germline gives CDR1 MGHRA, CDR2 YSYEKL. CDR3 length: 16 residues. With 0 bases removed from V and 3 bases from J, the gap between germline ends came to 12 bases. The chain's CDR3 is CASSQDIGQPNQPQHF. CDR3 bases: TGCGCCAGCAGCCAAGATATCGGACAGCCCAATCAGCCCCAGCATTTT.

This clone occurred a few times. The chain combines TRBV7-2 with TRBJ2-7; D may be TRBD1 or TRBD2 (5 bases each). The CDR3 consists of 14 residues. The V gene's germline CDR1 is SGHTA and CDR2 FQGNSA. The V end lost 6 bases, the J end lost 5 bases, and 17 bases lay between the germline ends. CDR3 nucleotides: TGTGCCAGCAGACTAGGGGAACCTTGGGACGAGCAGTACTTC. It codes for CASRLGEPWDEQYF.

The rearrangement links TRBV29-1 to TRBJ1-1; D not certain. Looked up from germline, CDR1 is SQVTM and CDR2 is ANQGSEA. V lost 6 bases and J lost 0, with 8 bases in between. This CDR3 contains 12 residues. Here the CDR3 DNA reads TGCAGCGTGGCGGATATGAACACTGAAGCTTTCTTT. Translating it yields CSVADMNTEAFF.

The gene calls are TRBV5-1 and TRBJ1-1; D is uncertain. CDR3 length: 13 residues. CDR1 and CDR2 (germline): SGHRS, YFSETQ. V lost 0 bases, J lost 5 bases, and 8 bases lay in between. This CDR3 reads CASSLAVSTEAFF. The CDR3 bases are TGCGCCAGCAGCTTGGCAGTTTCAACTGAAGCTTTCTTT.

This clone has more than one count but fewer than ten. The chain joins TRBV11-2 to TRBJ1-1; D remains unclear. The CDR3 runs to 14 residues. CDR1 SGHAT and CDR2 FQNNGV come from the germline V gene. Trimming removed 5 bases from V and 0 bases from J, with 10 bases in between. The DNA for the CDR3 is TGTGCCAGCAGCCAACCCGAGTTGAACACTGAAGCTTTCTTT. The encoded protein is CASSQPELNTEAFF.

V gene TRBV5-6 combines with J gene TRBJ2-4; D not resolved. The CDR3 loop spans 15 amino acids. Germline CDR1 reads SGHDT; CDR2 reads YYEEEE. The V and J ends lost 3 bases and 0 bases respectively, with 10 bases between them. The CDR3: CASSSFGVAKNIQYF. For the CDR3, the DNA is TGTGCCAGCAGCTCATTTGGGGTAGCCAAAAACATTCAGTACTTC.

This rearrangement joins TRBV11-2 to TRBJ2-1; 10 bases fit TRBD2. The ends lost 1 base at V and 0 bases at J; junction bases unmatched: 6. The germline V gene encodes CDR1 SGHAT and CDR2 FQNNGV. CDR3 size: 18 residues. The CDR3 protein is CASSLALSGGSSYNEQFF. In DNA, the CDR3 is TGTGCCAGCAGCTTAGCGCTTAGCGGGGGGAGCTCCTACAATGAGCAGTTCTTC.

This chain links TRBV7-2 with TRBJ2-1; 9 positions match TRBD1. The length of the CDR3 is 16 residues. The germline V gene encodes CDR1 SGHTA and CDR2 FQGNSA. V lost 4 bases, J lost 0 bases, and 4 bases stayed unmatched. CDR3 DNA: TGTGCCAGCAGCTCTGGGACAGGGATCTCCTACAATGAGCAGTTCTTC. Amino acids: CASSSGTGISYNEQFF.

The chain employs TRBV28 and TRBJ1-5, with D unclear. The CDR3 sequence is 13 residues long. The germline V gene encodes CDR1 MDHEN and CDR2 SYDVKM. V was trimmed by 4 bases and J by 7 bases, leaving 11 bases between them. CDR3 sequence reads: CASSSTLWQPQHF. The DNA for the CDR3 is TGTGCCAGCAGTTCAACGTTGTGGCAGCCCCAGCATTTT. The full variable domain, completed using reference TRBV28 and TRBJ1-5, is DVKVTQSSRYLVKRTGEKVFLECVQDMDHENMFWYRQDPGLGLRLIYFSYDVKMKEKGDIPEGYSVSREKKERFSLILESASTNQTSMYLCASSSTLWQPQHFGDGTRLSIL.

Notes on this clone: The sample contains more than one DNA sequence encoding this CDR3. The V call is TRBV7-9, the J call TRBJ2-3; maybe TRBD2 (6 bases). Germline loops: CDR1 SEHNR, CDR2 FQNEAQ (reference sequence). V gave up 1 base and J gave up 4 bases, with 9 bases separating them. The CDR3 consists of 14 residues. CDR3 residues: CASSLGRGSDTQYF. The CDR3 DNA sequence: TGTGCCAGCAGCTTAGGACGGGGGTCAGATACGCAGTATTTT.

The V call is TRBV18, the J call TRBJ2-3; no definite D call. The CDR3 runs 16 residues. The ends were cut back, 2 bases at V and 6 bases at J, with 18 bases in the middle. Germline CDR1 KGHSH, CDR2 LQKENI. The CDR3: CASSPYDGTFSDTQYF. The DNA for the CDR3 is TGTGCCAGCTCACCATACGACGGTACGTTTTCGGATACGCAGTATTTT.